The 29 T cell receptor beta chains below all came from one sample that was sequenced in a study of T-cell memory formation after mild COVID-19. Each CDR3 protein is one row after TCRdb ran MiXCR on the 5' RACE reads. The repertoire has 300,000 to 350,000 distinct CDR3 sequences, roughly an eighth of them found once; the top ten carry approximately 22%. The material sequenced was PBMCs or a T cell subset sorted from them (not recorded which). The receptors come from a man aged 18-30 years who had mild COVID-19 (a few samples of this study predate the infection). Cell type and time point are not known.

This clonotype has just one count. This chain connects TRBV6-2 or TRBV6-3 to TRBJ1-6, with 7 bases matching TRBD1. The V segment lost 0 bases and the J segment 7 bases; nucleotides outside the gene matches: 3. The CDR3 is 15 amino acids. Germline lookup yields CDR1 MNHEY and CDR2 SVGEGT. CDR3 residues: CASSYSRDSNSPLHF. As DNA, the CDR3 is TGTGCCAGCAGTTACTCACGGGACAGCAATTCACCCCTCCACTTT.

The sample holds a few counts of this clonotype. J is TRBJ2-7 and V is TRBV29-1, with unresolved D. V gave up 7 bases and J gave up 2 bases, with 9 bases separating them. The germline gives CDR1 SQVTM, CDR2 ANQGSEA. CDR3 length: 11 amino acids. Here the CDR3 reads CSAIRTYEQYF. Written as DNA, the CDR3 is TGCAGCGCCATTAGGACCTACGAGCAGTACTTC.

The rearrangement links TRBV20-1 to TRBJ2-3; 10 nucleotides align to TRBD1. CDR1 is DFQATT and CDR2 is SNEGSKA in the germline V gene (reference sequence). The CDR3 totals 15 residues. With 3 bases clipped from V and 5 bases from J, the junction kept 8 bases outside the gene matches. CDR3 residues: CSARGDRGLGDTQYF. The CDR3 coding sequence is TGCAGTGCTAGGGGGGACAGGGGTTTGGGAGATACGCAGTATTTT.

This chain uses TRBV6-5 with TRBJ2-7, with TRBD1 matching over 9 bases. J gave up 6 bases and V 4 bases, and 7 bases lay outside the gene matches. Per germline, CDR1 MNHEY and CDR2 SVGAGI. CDR3 size: 14 residues. Here the CDR3 DNA reads TGTGCCAGCAGTTGGGGACAGGGAAGCAGCGAGCAGTACGTC. The encoded protein is CASSWGQGSSEQYV.

The V call is TRBV27, the J call TRBJ1-5, with D unresolved. This CDR3 comprises 12 residues. Trimming removed 6 bases at V and 5 bases at J, with 8 bases between. The germline CDR1 and CDR2 sequences are MNHEY and SMNVEV (reference sequence). The CDR3 here is CASSSNHQPQHF. CDR3 DNA: TGTGCCAGCAGCTCTAACCATCAGCCCCAGCATTTT.

This clonotype was recorded a few times. The V gene is TRBV5-1, the J gene TRBJ1-1, with D maybe TRBD1 (5 bases). The CDR3 is 13 amino acids. V lost 4 bases to trimming and J lost 4 bases, with 11 bases between them. CDR1 and CDR2 from the germline V gene are SGHRS and YFSETQ. The CDR3 here is CASSREGATEAFF. The CDR3 region has the DNA TGCGCCAGCAGCCGTGAAGGGGCCACTGAAGCTTTCTTT.

The sample holds many counts of this clonotype. The chain is built from TRBV4-3 and TRBJ2-3; TRBD2 is a possible D gene (5 bases). Trimming left V 0 bases short and J 7 bases short, with 11 bases between. CDR1 and CDR2 (germline): LGHNA, YSLEER. The CDR3 length is 14 residues. The CDR3 DNA sequence: TGCGCCAGCAGCCAAGATCGGGCGGGTTATACGCAGTATTTT. Its translation: CASSQDRAGYTQYF.

This clonotype was seen a few times. The chain couples TRBV28 to TRBJ1-4; D is undetermined. CDR1 MDHEN and CDR2 SYDVKM come from the germline V gene. V lost 8 bases and J 4 bases, leaving 11 bases between the germline ends. This CDR3 spans 13 amino acids. As DNA, the CDR3 is TGTGCCAGCTTCTCCGCGCTTAATGAAAAACTGTTTTTT. It is translated as CASFSALNEKLFF.

This clonotype came up a few times. This chain links TRBV12-3 or TRBV12-4 with TRBJ1-1; no clear D. The V end was cut by 3 bases, the J end by 4 bases, with 15 bases between. The CDR3 totals 15 residues. In nucleotides, the CDR3 is TGTGCCAGCAGTTTGTCCCTCTTTAGTGGCACTGAAGCTTTCTTT. It specifies CASSLSLFSGTEAFF.

V gene TRBV5-1 combines with J gene TRBJ1-1, with D unclear. This CDR3 contains 13 residues. Germline lookup yields CDR1 SGHRS and CDR2 YFSETQ. The ends were cut back, 0 bases at V and 5 bases at J, with 8 bases in the middle. DNA of the CDR3: TGCGCCAGCAGCTTGGGGCAGAGGACTGAAGCTTTCTTT. Translating it yields CASSLGQRTEAFF.

A note on this clonotype: As the CDR3 is not closed by the conserved phenylalanine or tryptophan, this likely results from a read error. No DNA is shown, since the ends of the CDR3 on it are uncertain; the CDR3 is the one TCRdb lists. This rearrangement joins TRBV7-2 to TRBJ1-2; TRBD1 is the table's D call and was not checked against the DNA. With termini counted, the CDR3 has 12 amino acids. Per germline, CDR1 SGHTA and CDR2 FQGNSA. The CDR3: CASSLGQGPLLV.

This clonotype was recorded at least ten times. The rearrangement links TRBV7-2 to TRBJ1-1; D call uncertain. The CDR3 loop spans 14 amino acids. Germline-derived CDR1 and CDR2 are SGHTA and FQGNSA. V lost 3 bases to trimming and J lost 3 bases, with 11 bases between them. The CDR3 loop is CASSLVGRDTEAFF. In nucleotides, the CDR3 is TGTGCCAGCAGCTTGGTGGGCAGAGACACTGAAGCTTTCTTT.

This clonotype was observed a handful of times. This chain links TRBV27 with TRBJ2-7, with 11 bases fitting TRBD1. The V segment lost 2 bases and the J segment 2 bases; nucleotides outside the gene matches: 2. The CDR3 spans 15 residues. The germline CDR1 and CDR2 sequences are MNHEY and SMNVEV (reference sequence). The CDR3 sequence: CASSLLGQGAYEQYF. The CDR3 DNA is TGTGCCAGCAGTTTACTGGGACAGGGGGCCTACGAGCAGTACTTC.

This clonotype occurred a few times. The chain carries TRBV15 and TRBJ2-5; no clear D. This CDR3 is built from 11 residues. Between the trimmed V and J ends, which lost 5 bases and 1 base, there was a span of 2 bases. Germline V gene sequence: CDR1 LNHNV, CDR2 YYDKDF (reference sequence). This chain's CDR3 is CATSAQETQYF. Here the CDR3 DNA reads TGTGCCACCAGCGCCCAAGAGACCCAGTACTTC.

The chain employs TRBV10-3 and TRBJ2-7; 9 bases align to TRBD1. The ends lost 4 bases at V and 4 bases at J; junction bases unmatched: 5. This CDR3 has 14 residues. Germline V gene data show CDR1 as ENHRY and CDR2 as SYGVKD. The CDR3 nucleotides read TGTGCCATCAGTGGTACCGGGACAGGGTACGAGCAGTACGTC. This sequence encodes CAISGTGTGYEQYV.

This clonotype has just a few counts. This chain joins TRBV6-1 and TRBJ1-1, with D possibly TRBD1 on 5 matching bases. Germline assignment: CDR1 MNHNS and CDR2 SASEGT. The germline V and J ends were trimmed by 8 bases and 3 bases, with 13 bases remaining between them. The CDR3 has 13 amino acids. CDR3 nucleotides: TGTGCCAGCCCAAAGCGGGGGGACACTGAAGCTTTCTTT. Amino acid sequence: CASPKRGDTEAFF.

This sequence joins TRBV7-2 and TRBJ2-7; D may be TRBD1 (6 bases). CDR1 and CDR2 from the germline V gene are SGHTA and FQGNSA. The CDR3 length is 15 residues. V was cut by 6 bases and J by 0 bases, with 15 bases left in between. The CDR3: CASSPRQAGSYEQYF. CDR3 in DNA: TGTGCCAGCAGTCCGAGACAGGCGGGCTCCTACGAGCAGTACTTC.

This clonotype was seen a handful of times. Here the CDR3 DNA reads TGTGCCAGCAGCTTAGTATCCAGCGGGGTATACGAGCAGTACTTC. It codes for CASSLVSSGVYEQYF. The genes are TRBV7-2 and TRBJ2-7; TRBD2 matches at 7 bases. From germline, CDR1 is SGHTA and CDR2 FQGNSA. The CDR3 is 15 amino acids. V shed 1 base and J 4 bases; nucleotides not matched to a gene: 7.

This chain uses TRBV20-1 with TRBJ1-4; the D is unclear. The length of the CDR3 is 14 residues. The V and J ends lost 6 bases and 8 bases respectively, with 19 bases between them. The germline gives CDR1 DFQATT, CDR2 SNEGSKA (reference sequence). CDR3 region: CSAHPIRSDEKLFF. Here the CDR3 DNA reads TGCAGTGCCCACCCCATTAGGAGTGACGAAAAACTGTTTTTT.

This clonotype was seen a single time. The chain employs TRBV5-1 and TRBJ1-1, with TRBD1 matching 7 bases. This CDR3 is built from 16 residues. Germline loops: CDR1 SGHRS, CDR2 YFSETQ. Trimming took 3 bases from V and 1 from J; bases not matched to a gene: 9. CDR3 sequence (DNA): TGCGCCAGCAGCTGGGACGCCGGGACAGCGAACACTGAAGCTTTCTTT. Encoded protein: CASSWDAGTANTEAFF. The whole variable domain, remainder taken from reference TRBV5-1 and TRBJ1-1, is KAGVTQTPRYLIKTRGQQVTLSCSPISGHRSVSWYQQTPGQGLQFLFEYFSETQRNKGNFPGRFSGRQFSNSRSEMNVSTLELGDSALYLCASSWDAGTANTEAFFGQGTRLTVV.

This chain uses TRBV5-1 with TRBJ1-2; TRBD1 might be the D (5 bases). This CDR3 is 15 amino acids long. The ends were cut back, 0 bases at V and 4 bases at J, with 13 bases in the middle. Germline CDR1 is SGHRS and CDR2 is YFSETQ. CDR3 bases: TGCGCCAGCAGCTTGGGGACGGCAGGGACCTATGGCTACACCTTC. Translation: CASSLGTAGTYGYTF.

The chain carries TRBV5-1 and TRBJ2-4; a possible D gene is TRBD1 (5 bases). CDR1 and CDR2 from the germline V gene are SGHRS and YFSETQ. V was pared by 0 bases and J by 7 bases, with 8 bases between. The CDR3 spans 13 residues. The CDR3 nucleotides read TGCGCCAGCAGCTTGGGACAGAACAACATTCAGTACTTC. This encodes CASSLGQNNIQYF.

V is TRBV5-1 and J is TRBJ2-1, with TRBD1 matching over 7 bases. Germline loops: CDR1 SGHRS, CDR2 YFSETQ. The trim removed 0 bases at V and 10 bases at J, leaving 10 bases unmatched. The CDR3 is 15 residues long. CDR3 sequence reads: CASSLANRGQNEQFF. The CDR3 DNA is TGCGCCAGCAGCTTGGCCAACAGGGGCCAAAACGAGCAGTTCTTC.

The chain combines TRBV5-1 with TRBJ2-5; D remains ambiguous. CDR1 is SGHRS, CDR2 YFSETQ, per germline. CDR3 length: 13 amino acids. V lost 4 bases to trimming and J lost 5 bases, with 12 bases between them. DNA of the CDR3: TGCGCCAGCAGCGCCGGACCCGAGGAGACCCAGTACTTC. As protein: CASSAGPEETQYF.

The chain recombines TRBV20-1 with TRBJ1-5; D call uncertain. The germline V gene encodes CDR1 DFQATT and CDR2 SNEGSKA (reference sequence). With 3 bases removed from V and 0 bases from J, the gap between germline ends came to 18 bases. The CDR3 loop spans 17 amino acids. CDR3 sequence: CSARNVGGAYSNQPQHF. The CDR3 DNA sequence: TGCAGTGCTAGGAATGTCGGCGGAGCGTATAGCAATCAGCCCCAGCATTTT.

This clonotype was observed at least ten times. This sequence joins TRBV4-3 and TRBJ2-3; no clear D. V gave up 6 bases and J gave up 3 bases, with 13 bases separating them. The CDR3 is made up of 14 amino acids. The germline V gene has CDR1 LGHNA and CDR2 YSLEER. As DNA, the CDR3 is TGCGCCAGCAGTCCGTCCTTGGGTACAGATACGCAGTATTTT. This sequence encodes CASSPSLGTDTQYF.

The chain couples TRBV7-9 to TRBJ2-1; either TRBD1 or TRBD2 may supply D (7 bases each). V was clipped by 5 bases and J by 4 bases, with 18 bases between them. The CDR3 loop spans 16 amino acids. Germline V gene lookup returns CDR1 SEHNR and CDR2 FQNEAQ (reference sequence). The CDR3 region has the DNA TGTGCCAGCAGCGAACTCCAGGGGGGGGTGTACAATGAGCAGTTCTTC. Its translation is CASSELQGGVYNEQFF.

This clonotype turned up a few times. The chain combines TRBV7-9 with TRBJ2-3, with TRBD1 identical over 7 bases. This CDR3 is built from 17 residues. V lost 5 bases and J lost 6; bases outside the gene matches: 17. Per the germline V gene, CDR1 is SEHNR and CDR2 is FQNEAQ (reference sequence). For the CDR3, the DNA is TGTGCCAGCAGCGCCCCCTCAGGGGGAAGTTTATGGGATACGCAGTATTTT. Amino acid sequence: CASSAPSGGSLWDTQYF.

V gene TRBV10-3 combines with J gene TRBJ1-2; D gene unclear. Germline CDR1 ENHRY, CDR2 SYGVKD. CDR3 length: 14 residues. V shed 4 bases and J shed 0 bases, with 9 bases lying between them. This chain's CDR3 is CAISVSQPNYGYTF. The CDR3 DNA reads as TGTGCCATCAGTGTTTCTCAGCCTAACTATGGCTACACCTTC.